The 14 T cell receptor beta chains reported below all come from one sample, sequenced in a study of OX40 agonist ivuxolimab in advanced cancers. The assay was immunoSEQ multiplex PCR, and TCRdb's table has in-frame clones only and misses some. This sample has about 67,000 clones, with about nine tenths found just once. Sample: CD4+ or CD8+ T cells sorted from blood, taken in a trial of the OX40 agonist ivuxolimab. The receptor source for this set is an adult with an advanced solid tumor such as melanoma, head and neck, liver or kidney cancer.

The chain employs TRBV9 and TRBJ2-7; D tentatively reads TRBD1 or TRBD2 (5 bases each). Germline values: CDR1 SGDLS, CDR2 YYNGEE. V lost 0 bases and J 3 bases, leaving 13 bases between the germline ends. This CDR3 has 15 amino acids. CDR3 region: CASSVAGTGDYEQYF. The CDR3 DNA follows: TGTGCCAGCAGCGTAGCAGGGACCGGGGACTACGAGCAGTACTTC.

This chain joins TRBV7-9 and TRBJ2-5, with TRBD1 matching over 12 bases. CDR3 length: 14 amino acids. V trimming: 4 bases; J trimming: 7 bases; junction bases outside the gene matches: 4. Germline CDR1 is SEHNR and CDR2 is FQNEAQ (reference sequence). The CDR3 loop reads CASSSGTGGLTQYF. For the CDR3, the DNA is TGTGCCAGCAGCTCCGGGACAGGGGGCCTGACCCAGTACTTC.

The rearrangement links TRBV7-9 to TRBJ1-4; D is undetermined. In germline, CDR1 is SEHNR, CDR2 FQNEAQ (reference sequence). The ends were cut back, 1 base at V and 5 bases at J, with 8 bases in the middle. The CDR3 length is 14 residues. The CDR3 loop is CASSLGLPNEKLFF. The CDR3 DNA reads TGTGCCAGCAGCTTAGGACTCCCGAATGAAAAACTGTTTTTT.

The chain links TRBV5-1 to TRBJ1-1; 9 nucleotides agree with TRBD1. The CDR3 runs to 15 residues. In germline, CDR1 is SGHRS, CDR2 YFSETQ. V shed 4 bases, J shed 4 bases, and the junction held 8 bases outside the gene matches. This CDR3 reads CASSTPGQGSTEAFF. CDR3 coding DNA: TGCGCCAGCAGCACCCCTGGACAGGGGAGCACTGAAGCTTTCTTT.

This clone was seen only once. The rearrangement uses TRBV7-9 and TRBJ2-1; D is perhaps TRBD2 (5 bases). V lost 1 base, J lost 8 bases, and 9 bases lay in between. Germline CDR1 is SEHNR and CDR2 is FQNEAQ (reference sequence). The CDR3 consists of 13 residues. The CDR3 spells CASSLVGGHEQFF. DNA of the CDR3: TGTGCCAGCAGCTTAGTCGGAGGCCATGAGCAGTTCTTC. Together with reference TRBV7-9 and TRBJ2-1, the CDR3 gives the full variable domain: DTGVSQNPRHKITKRGQNVTFRCDPISEHNRLYWYRQTLGQGPEFLTYFQNEAQLEKSRLLSDRFSAERPKGSFSTLEIQRTEQGDSAMYLCASSLVGGHEQFFGPGTRLTVL.

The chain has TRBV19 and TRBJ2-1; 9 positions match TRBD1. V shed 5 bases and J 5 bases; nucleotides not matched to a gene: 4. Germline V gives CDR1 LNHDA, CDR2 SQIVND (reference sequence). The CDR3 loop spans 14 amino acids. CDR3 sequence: CASSPGTGNNEQFF. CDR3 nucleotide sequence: TGTGCCAGTAGTCCCGGGACAGGGAACAATGAGCAGTTCTTC.

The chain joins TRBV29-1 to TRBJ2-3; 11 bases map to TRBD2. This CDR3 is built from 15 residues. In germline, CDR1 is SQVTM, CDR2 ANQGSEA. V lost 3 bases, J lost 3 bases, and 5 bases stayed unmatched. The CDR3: CSVDIAGGATDTQYF. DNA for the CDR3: TGCAGCGTTGACATAGCGGGGGGGGCTACAGATACGCAGTATTTT.

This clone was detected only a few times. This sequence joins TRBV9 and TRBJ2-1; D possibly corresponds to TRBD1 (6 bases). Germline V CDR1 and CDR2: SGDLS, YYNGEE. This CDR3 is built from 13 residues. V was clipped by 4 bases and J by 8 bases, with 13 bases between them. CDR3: CASSQVGAHEQFF. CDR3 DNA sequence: TGTGCCAGCAGCCAAGTGGGGGCCCATGAGCAGTTCTTC.

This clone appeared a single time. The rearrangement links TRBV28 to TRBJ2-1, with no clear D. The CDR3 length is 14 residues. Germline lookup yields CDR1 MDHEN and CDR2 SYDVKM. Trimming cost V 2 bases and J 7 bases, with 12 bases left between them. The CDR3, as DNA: TGTGCCAGCAGTTTAAACGGTCATTTGAATGAGCAGTTCTTC. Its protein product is CASSLNGHLNEQFF. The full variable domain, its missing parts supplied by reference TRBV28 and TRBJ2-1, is DVKVTQSSRYLVKRTGEKVFLECVQDMDHENMFWYRQDPGLGLRLIYFSYDVKMKEKGDIPEGYSVSREKKERFSLILESASTNQTSMYLCASSLNGHLNEQFFGPGTRLTVL.

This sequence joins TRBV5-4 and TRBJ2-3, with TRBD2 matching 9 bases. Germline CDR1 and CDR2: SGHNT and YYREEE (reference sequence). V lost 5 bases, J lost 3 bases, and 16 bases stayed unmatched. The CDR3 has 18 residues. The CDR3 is CASRLHPEAGGPTDTQYF. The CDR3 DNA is TGTGCCAGCAGGCTACACCCCGAGGCGGGAGGGCCGACAGATACGCAGTATTTT.

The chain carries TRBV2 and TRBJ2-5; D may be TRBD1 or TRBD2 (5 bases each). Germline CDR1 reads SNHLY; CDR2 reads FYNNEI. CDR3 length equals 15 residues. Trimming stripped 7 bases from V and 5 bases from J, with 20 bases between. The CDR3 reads CASNPIRGGRETQYF. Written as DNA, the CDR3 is TGTGCCAGCAACCCGATTAGGGGCGGGCGGGAGACCCAGTACTTC.

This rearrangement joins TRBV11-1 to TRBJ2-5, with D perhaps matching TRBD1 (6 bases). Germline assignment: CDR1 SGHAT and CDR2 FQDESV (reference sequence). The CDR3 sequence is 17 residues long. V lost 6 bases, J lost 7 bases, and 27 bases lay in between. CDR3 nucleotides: TGTGCCAGCAGTTTGACGACTTCTCCGGGACACGAAACGACCCAGTACTTC. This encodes CASSLTTSPGHETTQYF.

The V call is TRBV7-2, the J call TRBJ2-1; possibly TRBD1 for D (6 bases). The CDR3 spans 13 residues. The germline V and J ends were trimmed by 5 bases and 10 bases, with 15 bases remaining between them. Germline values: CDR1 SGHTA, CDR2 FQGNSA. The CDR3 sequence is CASSPRTDREQFF. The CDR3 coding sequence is TGTGCCAGCAGCCCCCGGACAGACCGAGAGCAGTTCTTC.

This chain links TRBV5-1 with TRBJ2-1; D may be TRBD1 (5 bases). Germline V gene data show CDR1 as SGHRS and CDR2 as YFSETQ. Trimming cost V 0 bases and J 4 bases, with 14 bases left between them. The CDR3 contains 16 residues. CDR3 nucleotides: TGCGCCAGCAGCTTGGCCTCTGGGGCCCCATACAATGAGCAGTTCTTC. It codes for CASSLASGAPYNEQFF.